This T cell receptor beta chain was found in a study of molecular identifiers for immune sequencing clone quantification. Study context: RNA, taken in replicates from around 18,000 or 91,000 naive CD8 cells, was split five ways, with four sequenced. General study points: Jurkat TCR RNA spiked in from one cell reportedly remained identifiable amid roughly 940,000 naive cells.

TCRdb reprocessed the PCR reads via MiXCR and lists one record per CDR3 protein. The sample comprises about 510,000 distinct CDR3 sequences, 25% of which are singletons, and approximately 0.76% rests with the top ten. This clonotype was observed at least ten times. Antigen: not known. The sorting of naive CD8 T cells used the CD8+CD4-CCR7+CD45RA+ phenotype. This receptor was obtained from a human donor in good health. Some libraries in this study had Jurkat cell RNA spiked in. Source material: naive CD8+ T cells from blood, with Jurkat cell RNA spiked in. Subset reported: FACS-sorted CD8+CD4-CCR7+CD45RA+ naive T cells.

CDR3 bases: TGTGCCAGCAGTGAAGCGCTTAGAATACTAGCAGAAGGGGCAGATACGCAGTATTTT. The encoded protein is CASSEALRILAEGADTQYF. J is TRBJ2-3 and V is TRBV2; D is perhaps TRBD2 (6 bases). The CDR3 runs 19 residues. Germline V CDR1 and CDR2: SNHLY, FYNNEI. V shed 0 bases and J shed 4 bases, with 23 bases lying between them. The variable domain in full, completed from reference TRBV2 and TRBJ2-3, reads EPEVTQTPSHQVTQMGQEVILRCVPISNHLYFYWYRQILGQKVEFLVSFYNNEISEKSEIFDDQFSVERPDGSNFTLKIRSTKLEDSAMYFCASSEALRILAEGADTQYFGPGTRLTVL.